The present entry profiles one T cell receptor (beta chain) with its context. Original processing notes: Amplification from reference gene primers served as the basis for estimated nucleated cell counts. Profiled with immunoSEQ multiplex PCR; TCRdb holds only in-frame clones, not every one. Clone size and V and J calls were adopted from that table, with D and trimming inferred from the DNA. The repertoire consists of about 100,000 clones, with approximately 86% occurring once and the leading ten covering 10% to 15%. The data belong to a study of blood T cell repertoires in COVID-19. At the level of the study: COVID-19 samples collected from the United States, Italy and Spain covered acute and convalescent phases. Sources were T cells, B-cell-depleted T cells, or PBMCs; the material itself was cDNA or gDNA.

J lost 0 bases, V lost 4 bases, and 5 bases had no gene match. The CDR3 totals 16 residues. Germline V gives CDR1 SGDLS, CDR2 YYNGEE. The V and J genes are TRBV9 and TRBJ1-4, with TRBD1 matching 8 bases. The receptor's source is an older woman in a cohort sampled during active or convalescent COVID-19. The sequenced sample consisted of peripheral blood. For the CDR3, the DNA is TGTGCCAGCAGCAGCGGGACAGGAGCAACTAATGAAAAACTGTTTTTT. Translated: CASSSGTGATNEKLFF.